This T cell receptor beta chain originates from a study of blood T cell repertoires in COVID-19. The wider study: Samples came from the United States, Italy and Spain, spanning acute and convalescent COVID-19. Sample material is recorded as cDNA or gDNA derived from T cells, B-cell-depleted T cells, or PBMCs.

In its sample, this clone was seen once. Per the original data handling: The assay estimated nucleated cells by amplifying reference gene primers. TCRdb's table, derived via immunoSEQ multiplex PCR, lists solely in-frame clones and lacks some. V, J and clone size are those of that table, while D and trimming were read from the DNA. The sample comprises around 250,000 clones, approximately 84% of which are singletons, and about 16% rests with the top ten. The CDR3 has 12 residues. From germline, CDR1 is LGHNT and CDR2 FRNRAP. The V and J ends lost 5 bases and 11 bases respectively, with 15 bases between them. The participants were between roughly 18 and 100 years old and came from under 25 US areas.

This TCR was sampled from a man younger than 35 who had recovered from COVID-19. Sequencing was carried out using PBMCs or T cells enriched from blood (not recorded which). The chain joins TRBV12-5 to TRBJ1-1; D is possibly TRBD1 (5 bases). Here the CDR3 DNA reads TGTGCTAGTGGTCCAGGACGGAACAGGGCTTTCTTT. Its translation: CASGPGRNRAFF. The full variable domain, its missing parts supplied by reference TRBV12-5 and TRBJ1-1, is DARVTQTPRHKVTEMGQEVTMRCQPILGHNTVFWYRQTMMQGLELLAYFRNRAPLDDSGMPKDRFSAEMPDATLATLKIQPSEPRDSAVYFCASGPGRNRAFFGQGTRLTVV.